Listed below are T cell receptor beta chains from one sample, sequenced in a study of blood T cell repertoires in COVID-19. Produced via immunoSEQ multiplex PCR; TCRdb's table is partial and in-frame only. The repertoire includes 130,000 or so clones, roughly 86% of them detected once, and around 8.5% sits in the top ten. The sample comprised peripheral blood. The receptors shown here come from a woman aged 55 to 70 with acute or convalescent COVID-19. CDR3s include the opening cysteine and the closing phenylalanine or tryptophan. Fields, in order: V gene, D gene, J gene, clone size, CDR3 protein, CDR3 DNA. D genes are given only for firm matches. Clone size is shown for a subset of rows, as once, few, many or a class of expanded clone.

TRBV19	TRBD1	TRBJ2-7	few	CASSIRQGYEQYF	TGTGCCAGTAGTATCAGACAGGGTTACGAGCAGTACTTC
TRBV6-4	TRBD2	TRBJ2-1	NA	CASSDTSGGYNEQFF	TGTGCCAGCAGTGATACTAGCGGGGGGTACAATGAGCAGTTCTTC
TRBV3-1/TRBV3-2	TRBD1	TRBJ2-3	NA	CASSRGQFTDTQYF	TGTGCCAGCAGCCGGGGACAGTTCACAGATACGCAGTATTTT
TRBV6-6	NA	TRBJ2-2	NA	CASRPPLPLNPGELFF	TGTGCCAGCAGACCCCCCCTGCCCCTAAATCCCGGGGAGCTGTTTTTT
TRBV7-9	NA	TRBJ2-7	NA	CASSSPSTYEQYF	TGTGCCAGCAGCTCACCATCTACCTACGAGCAGTACTTC
TRBV6-5	TRBD1	TRBJ2-1	NA	CASSSGQGAADEQFF	TGTGCCAGCAGTTCCGGACAGGGGGCCGCCGATGAGCAGTTCTTC
TRBV19	NA	TRBJ1-5	NA	CASNPDRGYQPQHF	TGTGCCAGTAACCCCGACCGCGGTTATCAGCCCCAGCATTTT
TRBV19	TRBD1	TRBJ2-4	NA	CASSIRGTGDSTKNIQYF	TGTGCCAGTAGTATAAGGGGGACAGGGGACTCCACCAAAAACATTCAGTACTTC
TRBV6-4	TRBD2	TRBJ2-3	NA	CASKSSAGGSDTQYF	TGTGCCAGCAAATCCTCAGCGGGGGGATCAGATACGCAGTATTTT
TRBV9	TRBD1	TRBJ2-5	NA	CASSAGGQAETQYF	TGTGCCAGCAGCGCAGGGGGACAGGCAGAGACCCAGTACTTC